A single sample gave rise to the 8 T cell receptor beta chains below, sequenced in a study of T cell responses to AZD1222 COVID-19 vaccine. Sequencing used immunoSEQ multiplex PCR; TCRdb keeps in-frame clones, though not all of them. The sample holds roughly 180,000 clones; over 80% are singletons and the top ten take around 2.5%. Sequencing was performed on peripheral blood, taken on day 0 of MenACWY control vaccination. These receptors were collected from an adult in good health.

The chain uses TRBV28 and TRBJ2-7, with 9 positions matching TRBD2. Germline V CDR1 and CDR2: MDHEN, SYDVKM. V gave up 5 bases and J gave up 1 base; unmatched junction bases: 6. CDR3 length: 15 residues. CDR3 in amino acids: CASSPTSGLSYEQYF. CDR3 coding DNA: TGTGCCAGCAGTCCTACTAGCGGGCTTTCCTACGAGCAGTACTTC.

This rearrangement joins TRBV14 to TRBJ1-2, with a weak D call TRBD1 (6 bases). The length of the CDR3 is 15 residues. With 0 bases removed from V and 4 bases from J, the gap between germline ends came to 12 bases. CDR1 and CDR2 (germline): SGHDN, FVKESK. CDR3 nucleotides: TGTGCCAGCAGCCAAGAAGTGGACAGTTTCTATGGCTACACCTTC. This codes for CASSQEVDSFYGYTF.

This chain connects TRBV7-8 to TRBJ2-7; possibly TRBD2 for D (6 bases). This CDR3 is built from 17 residues. The V gene lost 4 bases and the J gene lost 0 bases, with 19 bases spanning the gap. Germline assignment: CDR1 SGHVS and CDR2 FQNEAQ. DNA for the CDR3: TGTGCCAGCAGCTCAGCCGGGACTCAATTTTTCTCCTACGAGCAGTACTTC. Protein product: CASSSAGTQFFSYEQYF. The whole variable domain, remainder taken from reference TRBV7-8 and TRBJ2-7, is GAGVSQSPRYKVAKRGQDVALRCDPISGHVSLFWYQQALGQGPEFLTYFQNEAQLDKSGLPSDRFFAERPEGSVSTLKIQRTQQEDSAVYLCASSSAGTQFFSYEQYFGPGTRLTVT.

V gene TRBV5-6 combines with J gene TRBJ1-1; D gene ambiguous. This CDR3 spans 12 amino acids. V was pared by 0 bases and J by 4 bases, with 4 bases between. The germline V gene encodes CDR1 SGHDT and CDR2 YYEEEE. CDR3 in DNA: TGTGCCAGCAGCTTGGGGCCCACTGAAGCTTTCTTT. Translation gives CASSLGPTEAFF.

The CDR3 sequence is CAGITGGSEKLFF. CDR3 DNA: TGTGCCGGCATCACAGGGGGCTCTGAAAAACTGTTTTTT. The J gene is TRBJ1-4, the V gene TRBV7-9, with TRBD1 matching 9 bases. J lost 7 bases, V lost 11 bases, and 8 bases had no gene match. CDR3 size: 13 residues. Per the germline V gene, CDR1 is SEHNR and CDR2 is FQNEAQ (reference sequence).

The CDR3 DNA reads as TGTGCCAGCAGCCCCGGGACAGGGGGCAGCTACGAGCAGTACTTC. Protein sequence: CASSPGTGGSYEQYF. The chain couples TRBV6-4 to TRBJ2-7; TRBD1 aligns across 12 bases. V lost 6 bases to trimming and J lost 3 bases; unmatched junction nucleotides: 6. The length of the CDR3 is 15 residues. From germline, CDR1 is MRHNA and CDR2 SNTAGT.

The chain employs TRBV7-2 and TRBJ1-5; D may be TRBD1 (6 bases). The CDR3 consists of 15 residues. The germline V and J ends were trimmed by 4 bases and 9 bases, with 19 bases remaining between them. Looked up from germline, CDR1 is SGHTA and CDR2 is FQGNSA. The CDR3 is CASSSDRTGLWPQHF. The CDR3 region has the DNA TGTGCCAGCAGCTCTGACAGGACGGGCCTGTGGCCCCAGCATTTT.

This chain links TRBV5-1 with TRBJ1-5, with D perhaps TRBD1 (5 bases). Trimming left V 0 bases short and J 5 bases short, with 12 bases between. There are 15 residues in the CDR3. Germline-derived CDR1 and CDR2 are SGHRS and YFSETQ. Here the CDR3 reads CASSLAGGSDQPQHF. CDR3 DNA sequence: TGCGCCAGCAGCTTGGCGGGGGGTTCGGATCAGCCCCAGCATTTT.